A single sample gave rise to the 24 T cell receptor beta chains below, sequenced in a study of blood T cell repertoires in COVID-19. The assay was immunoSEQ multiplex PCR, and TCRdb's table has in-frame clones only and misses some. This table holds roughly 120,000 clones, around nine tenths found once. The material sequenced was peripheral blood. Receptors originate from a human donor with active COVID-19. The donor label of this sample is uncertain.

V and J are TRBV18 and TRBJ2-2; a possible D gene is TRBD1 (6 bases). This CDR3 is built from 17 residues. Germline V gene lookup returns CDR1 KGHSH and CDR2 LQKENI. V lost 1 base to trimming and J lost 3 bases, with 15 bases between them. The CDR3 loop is CASSPRPNRVDTGELFF. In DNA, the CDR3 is TGTGCCAGCTCACCACGGCCCAACAGGGTGGACACCGGGGAGCTGTTTTTT.

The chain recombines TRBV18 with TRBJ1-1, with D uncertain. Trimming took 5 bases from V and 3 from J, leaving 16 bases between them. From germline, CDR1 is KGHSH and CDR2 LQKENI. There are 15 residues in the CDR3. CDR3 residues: CASSATFGRDTEAFF. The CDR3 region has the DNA TGTGCCAGCTCAGCCACATTCGGCCGGGACACTGAAGCTTTCTTT.

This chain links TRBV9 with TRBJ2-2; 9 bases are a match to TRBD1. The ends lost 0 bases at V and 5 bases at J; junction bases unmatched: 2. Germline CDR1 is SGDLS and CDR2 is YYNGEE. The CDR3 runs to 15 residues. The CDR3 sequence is CASSVAQGATGELFF. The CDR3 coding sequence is TGTGCCAGCAGCGTAGCACAGGGGGCGACCGGGGAGCTGTTTTTT.

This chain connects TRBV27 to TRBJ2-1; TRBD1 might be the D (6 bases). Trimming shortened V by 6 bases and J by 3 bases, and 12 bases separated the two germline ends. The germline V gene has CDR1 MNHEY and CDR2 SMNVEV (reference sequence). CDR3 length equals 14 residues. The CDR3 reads CASRSQGRYNEQFF. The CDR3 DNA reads TGTGCCAGCAGGAGCCAGGGGCGCTACAATGAGCAGTTCTTC.

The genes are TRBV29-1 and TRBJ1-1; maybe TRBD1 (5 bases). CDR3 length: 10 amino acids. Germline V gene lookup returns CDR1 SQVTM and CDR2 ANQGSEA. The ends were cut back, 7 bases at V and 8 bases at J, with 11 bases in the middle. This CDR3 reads CSAITGEAFF. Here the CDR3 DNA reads TGCAGCGCGATCACAGGAGAAGCTTTCTTT.

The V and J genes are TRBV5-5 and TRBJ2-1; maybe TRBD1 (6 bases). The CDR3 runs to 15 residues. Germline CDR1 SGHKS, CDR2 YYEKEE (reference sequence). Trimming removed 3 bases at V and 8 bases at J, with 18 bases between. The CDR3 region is CASSSTGSWGDEQFF. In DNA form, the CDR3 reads TGTGCCAGCAGCTCTACAGGGTCCTGGGGCGATGAGCAGTTCTTC.

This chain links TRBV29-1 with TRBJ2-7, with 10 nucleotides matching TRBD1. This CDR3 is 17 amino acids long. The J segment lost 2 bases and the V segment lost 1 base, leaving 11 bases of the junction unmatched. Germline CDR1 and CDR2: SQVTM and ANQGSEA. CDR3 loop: CSVEVIDRDRGTYEQYF. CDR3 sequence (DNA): TGCAGCGTTGAAGTTATAGACCGGGACAGGGGAACCTACGAGCAGTACTTC.

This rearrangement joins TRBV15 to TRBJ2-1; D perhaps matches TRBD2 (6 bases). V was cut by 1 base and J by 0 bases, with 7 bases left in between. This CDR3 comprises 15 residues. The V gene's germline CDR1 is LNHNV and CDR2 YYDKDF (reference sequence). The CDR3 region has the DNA TGTGCCACCAGCAGAGTCGGGGGCTCCTACAATGAGCAGTTCTTC. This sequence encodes CATSRVGGSYNEQFF.

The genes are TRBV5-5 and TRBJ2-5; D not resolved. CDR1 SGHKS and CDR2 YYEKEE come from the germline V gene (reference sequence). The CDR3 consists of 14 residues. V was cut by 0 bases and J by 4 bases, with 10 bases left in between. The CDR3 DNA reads TGTGCCAGCAGCTTGGTGGTCAGAACAGAGACCCAGTACTTC. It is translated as CASSLVVRTETQYF.

CDR3 in amino acids: CASSPTGVVTDTQYF. The CDR3 DNA reads TGTGCCAGCAGTCCCACAGGGGTGGTCACAGATACGCAGTATTTT. The rearrangement uses TRBV2 and TRBJ2-3; the match to TRBD1 covers 7 bases. Germline V gene sequence: CDR1 SNHLY, CDR2 FYNNEI. V lost 5 bases to trimming and J lost 2 bases; unmatched junction nucleotides: 7. The CDR3 sequence is 15 residues long.

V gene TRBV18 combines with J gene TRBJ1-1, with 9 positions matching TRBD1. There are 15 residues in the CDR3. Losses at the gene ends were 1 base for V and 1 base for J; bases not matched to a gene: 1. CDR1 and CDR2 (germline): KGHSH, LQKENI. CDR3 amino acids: CASSPLGQGNTEAFF. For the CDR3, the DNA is TGTGCCAGCTCACCACTGGGACAGGGGAACACTGAAGCTTTCTTT.

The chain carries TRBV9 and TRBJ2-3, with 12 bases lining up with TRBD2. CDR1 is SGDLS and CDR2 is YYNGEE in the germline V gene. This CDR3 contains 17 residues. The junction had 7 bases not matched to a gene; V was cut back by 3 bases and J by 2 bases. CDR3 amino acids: CASSAERTSGATDTQYF. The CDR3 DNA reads TGTGCCAGCAGCGCCGAGCGGACTAGCGGGGCCACAGATACGCAGTATTTT.

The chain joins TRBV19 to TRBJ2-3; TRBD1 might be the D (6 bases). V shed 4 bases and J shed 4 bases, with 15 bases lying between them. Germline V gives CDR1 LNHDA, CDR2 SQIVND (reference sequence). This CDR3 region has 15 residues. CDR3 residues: CASSRVRGRADTQYF. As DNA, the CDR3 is TGTGCCAGTAGTAGGGTCAGGGGACGGGCAGATACGCAGTATTTT.

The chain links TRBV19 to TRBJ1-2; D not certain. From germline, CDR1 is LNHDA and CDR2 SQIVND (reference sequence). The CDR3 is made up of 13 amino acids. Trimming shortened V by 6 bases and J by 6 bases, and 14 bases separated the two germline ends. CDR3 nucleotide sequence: TGTGCCAGTAGCCAACCTGGCAGGCATGGCTACACCTTC. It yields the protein CASSQPGRHGYTF.

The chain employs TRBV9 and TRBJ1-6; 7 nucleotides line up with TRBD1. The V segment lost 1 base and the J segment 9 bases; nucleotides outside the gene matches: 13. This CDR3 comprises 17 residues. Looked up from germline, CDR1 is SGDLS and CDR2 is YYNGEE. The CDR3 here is CASSVTETGTLGSPLHF. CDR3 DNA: TGTGCCAGCAGCGTAACGGAGACAGGGACTCTAGGTTCACCCCTCCACTTT.

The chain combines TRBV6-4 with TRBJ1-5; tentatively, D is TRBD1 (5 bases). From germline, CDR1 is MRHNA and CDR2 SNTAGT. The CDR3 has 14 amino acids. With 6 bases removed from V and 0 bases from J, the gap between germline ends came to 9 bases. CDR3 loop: CASRKTGSNQPQHF. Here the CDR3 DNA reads TGTGCCAGCAGGAAAACAGGTAGCAATCAGCCCCAGCATTTT.

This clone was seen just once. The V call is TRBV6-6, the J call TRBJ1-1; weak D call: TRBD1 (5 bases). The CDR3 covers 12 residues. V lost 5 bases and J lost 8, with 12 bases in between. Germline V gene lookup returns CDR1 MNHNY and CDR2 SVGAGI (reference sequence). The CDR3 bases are TGTGCCAGCAGTCAGGGTGGGGAGGAAGCTTTCTTT. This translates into CASSQGGEEAFF.

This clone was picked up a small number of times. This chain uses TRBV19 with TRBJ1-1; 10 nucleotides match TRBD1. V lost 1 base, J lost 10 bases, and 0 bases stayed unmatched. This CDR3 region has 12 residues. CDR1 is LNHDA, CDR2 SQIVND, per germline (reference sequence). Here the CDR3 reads CASSIGTGGAFF. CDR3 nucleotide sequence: TGTGCCAGTAGTATAGGGACAGGGGGAGCTTTCTTT. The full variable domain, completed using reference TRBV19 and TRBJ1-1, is DGGITQSPKYLFRKEGQNVTLSCEQNLNHDAMYWYRQDPGQGLRLIYYSQIVNDFQKGDIAEGYSVSREKKESFPLTVTSAQKNPTAFYLCASSIGTGGAFFGQGTRLTVV.

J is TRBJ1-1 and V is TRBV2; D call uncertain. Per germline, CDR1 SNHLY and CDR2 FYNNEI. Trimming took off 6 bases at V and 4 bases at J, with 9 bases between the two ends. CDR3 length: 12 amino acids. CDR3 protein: CASRREATEAFF. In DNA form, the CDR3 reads TGTGCCAGCAGGAGGGAGGCCACTGAAGCTTTCTTT.

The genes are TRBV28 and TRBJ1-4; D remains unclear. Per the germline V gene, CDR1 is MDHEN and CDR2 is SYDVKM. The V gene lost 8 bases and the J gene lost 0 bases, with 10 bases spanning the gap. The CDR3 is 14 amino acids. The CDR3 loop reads CASAYDATNEKLFF. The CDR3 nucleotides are TGTGCCAGCGCCTATGATGCAACTAATGAAAAACTGTTTTTT.

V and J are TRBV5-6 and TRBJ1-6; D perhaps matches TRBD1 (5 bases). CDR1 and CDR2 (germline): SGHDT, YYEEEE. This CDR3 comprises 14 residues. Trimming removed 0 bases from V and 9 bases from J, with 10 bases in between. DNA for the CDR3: TGTGCCAGCAGCTTGGGCTCGACAGCTTCACCCCTCCACTTT. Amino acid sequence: CASSLGSTASPLHF.

For the CDR3, the DNA is TGTGCCAGCAGCGCGGCCGGGACTAGCGGGGGGTTCATCTACGAGCAGTACTTC. As protein: CASSAAGTSGGFIYEQYF. This chain joins TRBV11-2 and TRBJ2-7; 15 bases line up with TRBD2. Losses at the gene ends were 5 bases for V and 3 bases for J; bases not matched to a gene: 11. The CDR3 is made up of 18 amino acids. Germline loops: CDR1 SGHAT, CDR2 FQNNGV.

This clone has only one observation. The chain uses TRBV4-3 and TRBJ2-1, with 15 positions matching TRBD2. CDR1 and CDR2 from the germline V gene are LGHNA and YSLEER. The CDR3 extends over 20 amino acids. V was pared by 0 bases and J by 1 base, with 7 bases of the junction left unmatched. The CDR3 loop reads CASSQDLGTSGGISYNEQFF. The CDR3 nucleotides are TGCGCCAGCAGCCAAGATCTCGGGACTAGCGGGGGGATATCCTACAATGAGCAGTTCTTC.

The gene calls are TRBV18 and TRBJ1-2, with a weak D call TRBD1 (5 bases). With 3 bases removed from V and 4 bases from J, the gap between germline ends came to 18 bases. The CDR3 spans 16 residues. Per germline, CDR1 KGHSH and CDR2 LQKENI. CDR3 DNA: TGTGCCAGCTCACCTGAGTTGGAGGGGTTCGGCTATGGCTACACCTTC. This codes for CASSPELEGFGYGYTF.